The 23 T cell receptor beta chains reported below all come from one sample, sequenced in a study of cytomegalovirus exposure and HLA in healthy donors. Researchers ran the PCR with 60 Vbeta and 13 Jbeta primers. The table came from immunoSEQ multiplex PCR; TCRdb's copy has only in-frame clones and leaves some out. The table shows about 120,000 clones, with roughly 14% occurring only once. Material for sequencing was PBMCs. The receptors derive from a young woman in good health and CMV-seronegative.

This chain uses TRBV9 with TRBJ2-1; D is possibly TRBD2 (5 bases). CDR1 and CDR2 from the germline V gene are SGDLS and YYNGEE. V lost 3 bases, J lost 2 bases, and 6 bases lay in between. The CDR3 spans 13 residues. The CDR3 reads CASSAGTYNEQFF. The CDR3 nucleotides read TGTGCCAGCAGCGCCGGGACCTACAATGAGCAGTTCTTC.

This clone was observed a handful of times. The V gene is TRBV9, the J gene TRBJ1-2, with D hard to call. Germline-derived CDR1 and CDR2 are SGDLS and YYNGEE. V shed 0 bases and J shed 8 bases, with 14 bases lying between them. This CDR3 spans 14 amino acids. CDR3 nucleotides: TGTGCCAGCAGCGTAGATATTAACAGCGGCGGCTACACCTTC. Its protein product is CASSVDINSGGYTF.

The chain employs TRBV11-2 and TRBJ1-4, with D unclear. The V end was cut by 5 bases, the J end by 0 bases, with 10 bases between. The CDR3 has 15 amino acids. Germline V lookup: CDR1 SGHAT, CDR2 FQNNGV. The CDR3: CASSLSGATNEKLFF. The CDR3 DNA reads TGTGCCAGCAGCCTATCAGGCGCAACTAATGAAAAACTGTTTTTT.

The chain joins TRBV6-5 to TRBJ2-3; TRBD2 agrees at 14 bases. Losses at the gene ends were 2 bases for V and 6 bases for J; bases not matched to a gene: 4. Per germline, CDR1 MNHEY and CDR2 SVGAGI. CDR3 length: 16 amino acids. CDR3 sequence: CASSYPGLAGGDTQYF. The CDR3 region has the DNA TGTGCCAGCAGTTACCCAGGACTAGCGGGGGGTGATACGCAGTATTTT.

The rearrangement joins TRBV5-1 to TRBJ2-1; 7 nucleotides align to TRBD1. V shed 0 bases, J shed 3 bases, and the junction held 6 bases outside the gene matches. This CDR3 is 16 amino acids long. Germline V gene lookup returns CDR1 SGHRS and CDR2 YFSETQ. Written as DNA, the CDR3 is TGCGCCAGCAGCTTGGCCGGTGACAGGGTCTACAATGAGCAGTTCTTC. Protein: CASSLAGDRVYNEQFF.

This clone occurred a few times. This chain links TRBV30 with TRBJ2-1, with D uncertain. Germline lookup yields CDR1 GTSNPN and CDR2 SVGIG (reference sequence). V was trimmed by 0 bases and J by 7 bases, leaving 10 bases between them. This CDR3 has 13 amino acids. CDR3 DNA: TGTGCCTGGAGTGTACTAAGCGTAAATGAGCAGTTCTTC. This translates into CAWSVLSVNEQFF.

This clone was seen more than once but under ten times. The chain has TRBV7-2 and TRBJ2-5; TRBD2 agrees at 8 bases. J lost 1 base, V lost 4 bases, and 8 bases had no gene match. Germline CDR1 and CDR2: SGHTA and FQGNSA. The CDR3 covers 16 residues. CDR3 DNA: TGTGCCAGCAGCTCCCTGGGGCGGGGGGCCCAAGAGACCCAGTACTTC. As protein: CASSSLGRGAQETQYF.

The table lists this clone with a few counts. V usage is TRBV10-3 and J usage is TRBJ2-6, with D possibly being TRBD1 (5 bases). Per the germline V gene, CDR1 is ENHRY and CDR2 is SYGVKD. This CDR3 has 15 residues. With 11 bases removed from V and 0 bases from J, the gap between germline ends came to 14 bases. In DNA, the CDR3 is TGTGCCGGGGCGTCAGGCAACTCTGGGGCCAACGTCCTGACTTTC. Translation: CAGASGNSGANVLTF.

The table lists this clone with a few counts. This sequence joins TRBV6-6 and TRBJ1-2; D gene ambiguous. The CDR3 has 12 residues. Per germline, CDR1 MNHNY and CDR2 SVGAGI (reference sequence). The V end was cut by 2 bases, the J end by 6 bases, with 7 bases between. This CDR3 reads CASSYPPDGYTF. In DNA, the CDR3 is TGTGCCAGCAGTTACCCCCCCGATGGCTACACCTTC.

V and J are TRBV5-1 and TRBJ1-2; D is unclear. Trimming left V 0 bases short and J 7 bases short, with 7 bases between. Looked up from germline, CDR1 is SGHRS and CDR2 is YFSETQ. This CDR3 has 12 amino acids. The CDR3 sequence: CASSLVPGGYTF. The CDR3 nucleotides read TGCGCCAGCAGCTTGGTTCCGGGTGGCTACACCTTC.

In this sample, this clone turned up many times. The chain is built from TRBV6-1 and TRBJ2-7, with 7 bases that match TRBD1. V dropped 6 bases and J dropped 3; count of bases not matched to a gene: 8. CDR3 size: 14 residues. Looked up from germline, CDR1 is MNHNS and CDR2 is SASEGT. The CDR3 protein is CASSGDSEIYEQYF. In nucleotides, the CDR3 is TGTGCCAGCAGCGGGGACAGCGAAATCTACGAGCAGTACTTC.

The chain employs TRBV5-5 and TRBJ1-4; D gene uncertain. Trimming stripped 1 base from V and 8 bases from J, with 12 bases between. This CDR3 spans 14 amino acids. Germline V gene data show CDR1 as SGHKS and CDR2 as YYEKEE (reference sequence). The CDR3 DNA sequence: TGTGCCAGCAGCTTGATGGAGTTCGAGGAAAAACTGTTTTTT. Protein: CASSLMEFEEKLFF.

The chain employs TRBV28 and TRBJ2-2; D is undetermined. Trimming shortened V by 3 bases and J by 4 bases, and 6 bases separated the two germline ends. Germline V gene data show CDR1 as MDHEN and CDR2 as SYDVKM. The CDR3 has 13 amino acids. For the CDR3, the DNA is TGTGCCAGCAGTTTTTTTATCACCGGGGAGCTGTTTTTT. This sequence encodes CASSFFITGELFF. The entire variable domain, with the rest obtained from reference TRBV28 and TRBJ2-2, is as follows: DVKVTQSSRYLVKRTGEKVFLECVQDMDHENMFWYRQDPGLGLRLIYFSYDVKMKEKGDIPEGYSVSREKKERFSLILESASTNQTSMYLCASSFFITGELFFGEGSRLTVL.

This clone was recorded a few times. V is TRBV5-1 and J is TRBJ2-5; D perhaps matches TRBD2 (6 bases). Germline V lookup: CDR1 SGHRS, CDR2 YFSETQ. CDR3 size: 14 residues. The V gene lost 0 bases and the J gene lost 7 bases, with 13 bases spanning the gap. CDR3 sequence (DNA): TGCGCCAGCAGCTTGGCCAGACGCGGGGCGACCCAGTACTTC. Translation gives CASSLARRGATQYF.

This clone showed up just a few times. The chain couples TRBV5-1 to TRBJ1-4, with 7 positions matching TRBD1. The CDR3 loop spans 14 amino acids. Germline-derived CDR1 and CDR2 are SGHRS and YFSETQ. Trimming removed 5 bases from V and 3 bases from J; junction bases left unmatched: 4. The CDR3 sequence: CASSQQGSNEKLFF. The CDR3 DNA reads TGCGCCAGCAGTCAACAGGGGTCTAATGAAAAACTGTTTTTT.

A few counts support this clone. The chain is built from TRBV19 and TRBJ2-1; weak D call: TRBD1 (5 bases). V dropped 1 base and J dropped 1 base, with 11 bases sitting between them. Per germline, CDR1 LNHDA and CDR2 SQIVND (reference sequence). This CDR3 region has 16 residues. The CDR3 region has the DNA TGTGCCAGTAGTATAGTGGGCCAGGGATCCTACAATGAGCAGTTCTTC. Translated, it gives CASSIVGQGSYNEQFF.

This clone was detected a few times. The V and J genes are TRBV4-1 and TRBJ2-7, with TRBD1 matching over 10 bases. The CDR3 is made up of 14 amino acids. After removal of 3 bases from V and 4 bases from J, the junction contained 3 bases not matched to a gene. Germline CDR1 is MGHRA and CDR2 is YSYEKL. CDR3 in amino acids: CASSQWDRGYEQYF. Written as DNA, the CDR3 is TGCGCCAGCAGCCAGTGGGACAGGGGATACGAGCAGTACTTC.

The V and J genes are TRBV2 and TRBJ1-1; 9 positions match TRBD1. The CDR3 consists of 15 residues. Germline V gene lookup returns CDR1 SNHLY and CDR2 FYNNEI. With 7 bases clipped from V and 3 bases from J, the junction kept 9 bases outside the gene matches. CDR3 amino acids: CASTRTGVADTEAFF. The CDR3 DNA reads TGTGCCAGCACCCGGACAGGGGTTGCGGACACTGAAGCTTTCTTT.

This clone was counted between two and nine times. This chain connects TRBV28 to TRBJ1-5; 7 bases are a match to TRBD1. The CDR3 sequence is 14 residues long. Trimming at V came to 6 bases and at J to 4 bases, leaving 6 bases not matched to a gene. CDR1 is MDHEN and CDR2 is SYDVKM in the germline V gene. Written as DNA, the CDR3 is TGTGCCAGCAGGACGGGACAGCGAAATCAGCCCCAGCATTTT. This translates into CASRTGQRNQPQHF.

This clone has just a few counts. The chain employs TRBV27 and TRBJ1-1; TRBD1 is a possible D gene (6 bases). Germline CDR1 reads MNHEY; CDR2 reads SMNVEV (reference sequence). The CDR3 covers 15 residues. Trimming cost V 7 bases and J 4 bases, with 19 bases left between them. As DNA, the CDR3 is TGTGCCAGCAAAAAAGGTGGGGGCTTTGGCACTGAAGCTTTCTTT. Protein product: CASKKGGGFGTEAFF.

This clone was observed a handful of times. This chain connects TRBV9 to TRBJ1-3, with D unclear. The CDR3 consists of 13 residues. The V end was cut by 0 bases, the J end by 2 bases, with 3 bases between. The V gene's germline CDR1 is SGDLS and CDR2 YYNGEE. The CDR3 nucleotides read TGTGCCAGCAGCGTAGGGCCTGGAAACACCATATATTTT. As protein: CASSVGPGNTIYF. Together with reference TRBV9 and TRBJ1-3, the CDR3 gives the full variable domain: DSGVTQTPKHLITATGQRVTLRCSPRSGDLSVYWYQQSLDQGLQFLIQYYNGEERAKGNILERFSAQQFPDLHSELNLSSLELGDSALYFCASSVGPGNTIYFGEGSWLTVV.

The sample holds a few counts of this clone. The V call is TRBV5-1, the J call TRBJ1-1; TRBD1 agrees at 7 bases. This CDR3 spans 15 amino acids. Germline V gives CDR1 SGHRS, CDR2 YFSETQ. Trimming at V came to 4 bases and at J to 7 bases, leaving 13 bases not matched to a gene. The DNA for the CDR3 is TGCGCCAGCAGCCCACAGACGGACAGGCCCCATGAAGCTTTCTTT. This encodes CASSPQTDRPHEAFF.

V is TRBV27 and J is TRBJ2-7; 9 nucleotides line up with TRBD2. This CDR3 is 17 amino acids long. The ends lost 0 bases at V and 5 bases at J; junction bases unmatched: 11. Germline assignment: CDR1 MNHEY and CDR2 SMNVEV (reference sequence). This chain's CDR3 is CASSLSFPLAGHHEQYF. In DNA, the CDR3 is TGTGCCAGCAGTTTATCGTTTCCCCTAGCGGGGCATCACGAGCAGTACTTC.